These T cell receptor beta chains were read from a single sample in a study of CXCR3-negative and CXCR3-positive naive CD8 T cells. TCRdb reanalyzed the 5' RACE reads, giving one entry per CDR3 protein sequence and no DNA. The sample table sets out tens of thousands of distinct CDR3 sequences. Sequenced: memory CD8+ T cells from blood. The receptor set was obtained from a human donor in good health. Some clones in this sample may be carry-over from other donors' samples. The CDR3 runs from the conserved cysteine through the conserved F or W. The size entry is marked missing in some rows and otherwise reads once, few, many or a size class.

>TRBJ1-4|NA|TRBV28
CASALEPLSEKLFF
>TRBJ2-2|NA|TRBV7-9
CASSSRPGQDFTGELFF
>TRBJ2-1|NA|TRBV20-1
CSATWRISYNEQFF
>TRBJ1-5|NA|TRBV4-1
CASSQEISWGSNQPQHF
>TRBJ2-5|NA|TRBV27
CASSDSQETQYF
>TRBJ2-3|NA|TRBV2
CASSESGGGTDTQYF
>TRBJ1-5|NA|TRBV6-5
CASSKGTGTNQPQHF
>TRBJ2-7|NA|TRBV7-7
CASSLHYGGGDEQYF
>TRBJ2-1|NA|TRBV20-1
CSAPRGLEGGNEQFF
>TRBJ2-1|NA|TRBV28
CASSPPGGVGSLYPYNEQFF
>TRBJ2-7|NA|TRBV28
CASSLQLASMYEQYF
>TRBJ1-4|NA|TRBV15
CATSRDRGSGEKLFF
>TRBJ1-5|NA|TRBV28
CASSWGIKGQPQHF
>TRBJ2-7|NA|TRBV9
CASSLEEDYFYEQYF
>TRBJ2-7|NA|TRBV29-1
CSVVTGGYEQYF
>TRBJ2-1|NA|TRBV7-3
CASSPAGLVSRDSYNEQFF
>TRBJ1-5|NA|TRBV20-1
CSARDTGKDRGNQPQHF
>TRBJ2-5|NA|TRBV29-1
CSGGPFSGGAQETQYF
>TRBJ2-4|NA|TRBV12-5
CASGLDTGTAQNIQYF
>TRBJ2-1|NA|TRBV20-1
CSANSMGGGTYNEQFF
>TRBJ1-5|NA|TRBV7-8
CASSLMGLGQPQHF
>TRBJ2-5|NA|TRBV6-5
CASSLAGALQETQYF
>TRBJ1-1|NA|TRBV7-9
CASSPGGPGGNTEAFF
>TRBJ2-3|NA|TRBV29-1
CSGRRQDRDTQYF
>TRBJ2-5|NA|TRBV4-1
CASSPYSGTSGQETQYF
>TRBJ2-1|NA|TRBV5-1
CASSLAAGHEQFF
>TRBJ2-7|NA|TRBV13
CASARRPYEQYF
>TRBJ1-2|NA|TRBV7-9
CASSLEAANYGYTF
>TRBJ1-5|NA|TRBV2
CASSADRSNQPQHF
>TRBJ2-2|NA|TRBV29-1
CSVAGESGELFF
>TRBJ2-1|NA|TRBV29-1
CSVEVGYRSNEQFF
>TRBJ1-1|NA|TRBV27
CASSPGQGFTEAFF
>TRBJ1-1|NA|TRBV12-3/TRBV12-4
CASSWGPPGVNTEAFF
>TRBJ2-1|NA|TRBV12-3/TRBV12-4
CASSLSGGFNEQFF
>TRBJ2-1|NA|TRBV4-2
CASSSWRGDSEQFF
>TRBJ1-1|NA|TRBV4-3
CASSQEGQGAVTEAFF
>TRBJ2-1|medium-sized|TRBV6-2/TRBV6-3
CASSPSLASGGESYNEQFF
>TRBJ2-7|NA|TRBV29-1
CSVRGGTLYEQYF
>TRBJ2-2|NA|TRBV20-1
CSARTPRGTGELFF
>TRBJ2-7|NA|TRBV29-1
CSVETDSTYEQYF
>TRBJ1-1|NA|TRBV7-9
CASSLARGNTEAFF
>TRBJ2-1|NA|TRBV7-9
CASSPVPDSLTREQFF
>TRBJ1-5|NA|TRBV6-4
CASSYTGLNNQPQHF
>TRBJ2-7|NA|TRBV27
CASSPAVRVFGTYEQYF
>TRBJ2-7|NA|TRBV29-1
CSSLAGYEQYF
>TRBJ2-3|NA|TRBV6-5
CASSSPSGGAFIPGTDTQYF
>TRBJ2-1|NA|TRBV6-2/TRBV6-3
CASSFLMERSQQFF
>TRBJ2-1|NA|TRBV7-3
CASTQGLNNEQFF
>TRBJ2-7|NA|TRBV28
CASSYAPGSYEQYF
>TRBJ2-1|NA|TRBV6-2/TRBV6-3
CASREAGSYNEQFF
>TRBJ1-2|NA|TRBV11-2
CASSSRGHHNYGYTF